The 29 T cell receptor beta chains below come from one sample, sequenced in a study of cytomegalovirus exposure and HLA in healthy donors. The PCR was carried out with 60 Vbeta primers and 13 Jbeta primers. Data came from immunoSEQ multiplex PCR; TCRdb stores just in-frame clones and leaves some out. The sample has around 120,000 clones; around 70% are singletons. Sequenced material: PBMCs. These receptor sequences come from a woman in her sixties or seventies in good health and CMV-seropositive.

The CDR3 reads CASILTDTQYF. The CDR3 DNA follows: TGTGCCAGCATCCTCACAGATACGCAGTATTTT. The gene calls are TRBV2 and TRBJ2-3; D call uncertain. The V end was cut by 7 bases, the J end by 2 bases, with 4 bases between. Germline assignment: CDR1 SNHLY and CDR2 FYNNEI. The CDR3 length is 11 residues. Together with reference TRBV2 and TRBJ2-3, the CDR3 gives the full variable domain: EPEVTQTPSHQVTQMGQEVILRCVPISNHLYFYWYRQILGQKVEFLVSFYNNEISEKSEIFDDQFSVERPDGSNFTLKIRSTKLEDSAMYFCASILTDTQYFGPGTRLTVL.

With respect to this clone: At one boundary the junction diverges from the germline segment, which might be a read error. The rearrangement links TRBV19 to TRBJ2-1, with TRBD1 as a possible D gene (6 bases). Per germline, CDR1 LNHDA and CDR2 SQIVND (reference sequence). The CDR3 is 13 amino acids. CDR3 in DNA: TGTGTCAGTACCTGGACAGACGGCAATGAGCAGTTCTTC. Translated: CVSTWTDGNEQFF.

Only a few counts were recorded for this clone. The CDR3 region is CASTDNPNTDTQYF. CDR3 coding DNA: TGCGCCAGCACCGACAATCCAAACACAGATACGCAGTATTTT. The V and J genes are TRBV4-1 and TRBJ2-3; D remains unclear. Per the germline V gene, CDR1 is MGHRA and CDR2 is YSYEKL. The length of the CDR3 is 14 residues. V lost 7 bases to trimming and J lost 2 bases, with 13 bases between them.

The CDR3: CASSSWDRGLLSGYTF. For the CDR3, the DNA is TGCGCCAGCAGCTCGTGGGACAGGGGTCTCCTCTCCGGCTACACCTTC. The chain carries TRBV5-1 and TRBJ1-2, with 10 bases matching TRBD1. V was clipped by 3 bases and J by 8 bases; unmatched bases: 13. The CDR3 is 16 amino acids. CDR1 and CDR2 (germline): SGHRS, YFSETQ.

This clone showed up just a few times. The chain couples TRBV7-3 to TRBJ2-1, with 12 bases aligning to TRBD2. Germline V gives CDR1 SGHTA, CDR2 FQGTGA. This CDR3 comprises 15 residues. V lost 5 bases and J lost 5; bases outside the gene matches: 4. The CDR3 loop is CASSARTSGNNEQFF. As DNA, the CDR3 is TGTGCCAGCAGCGCCCGGACTAGCGGGAACAATGAGCAGTTCTTC.

The chain joins TRBV19 to TRBJ1-2; 9 bases fit TRBD1. The V and J ends lost 5 bases and 4 bases, in that order; junction bases with no gene match: 8. The germline V gene encodes CDR1 LNHDA and CDR2 SQIVND (reference sequence). The CDR3 contains 15 residues. Here the CDR3 DNA reads TGTGCCAGTAGTGTCGGGACAGGGACTTTCTATGGCTACACCTTC. Encoded protein: CASSVGTGTFYGYTF.

The V gene is TRBV5-1, the J gene TRBJ1-1; TRBD1 matches at 8 bases. With V trimmed by 0 bases and J by 1 base, 2 bases remained unmatched. The CDR3 loop spans 15 amino acids. Germline-derived CDR1 and CDR2 are SGHRS and YFSETQ. DNA for the CDR3: TGCGCCAGCAGCTTGGATCAGGGGGCGAACACTGAAGCTTTCTTT. This translates into CASSLDQGANTEAFF. Full variable domain (rest looked up from reference TRBV5-1 and TRBJ1-1): KAGVTQTPRYLIKTRGQQVTLSCSPISGHRSVSWYQQTPGQGLQFLFEYFSETQRNKGNFPGRFSGRQFSNSRSEMNVSTLELGDSALYLCASSLDQGANTEAFFGQGTRLTVV.

This chain links TRBV29-1 with TRBJ2-2; 8 bases are shared with TRBD1. The CDR3 has 15 amino acids. The germline gives CDR1 SQVTM, CDR2 ANQGSEA. Trimming removed 6 bases from V and 4 bases from J; junction bases left unmatched: 10. The CDR3 sequence: CSVADRAGGTGELFF. In DNA form, the CDR3 reads TGCAGCGTCGCGGACAGGGCAGGTGGCACCGGGGAGCTGTTTTTT.

The chain carries TRBV19 and TRBJ1-4, with D perhaps TRBD1 (6 bases). The V end was cut by 5 bases, the J end by 8 bases, with 18 bases between. Germline V gene lookup returns CDR1 LNHDA and CDR2 SQIVND (reference sequence). The CDR3 totals 15 residues. CDR3 DNA: TGTGCCAGTAGTGGACAGCTCGCTCGTCAGGAAAAACTGTTTTTT. Its translation: CASSGQLARQEKLFF.

This chain links TRBV6-1 with TRBJ1-2, with TRBD1 identical over 8 bases. V shed 7 bases, J shed 4 bases, and the junction held 8 bases outside the gene matches. This CDR3 comprises 14 residues. CDR1 is MNHNS, CDR2 SASEGT, per germline. The CDR3 sequence: CASTGQGVVYGYTF. The CDR3 DNA reads TGTGCCAGCACCGGACAGGGTGTAGTCTATGGCTACACCTTC.

This clone was recorded a few times. The J gene is TRBJ1-2, the V gene TRBV18, with 8 positions matching TRBD1. Trimming took 2 bases from V and 5 from J; bases not matched to a gene: 10. CDR1 and CDR2 (germline): KGHSH, LQKENI. The CDR3 loop spans 16 amino acids. Here the CDR3 DNA reads TGTGCCAGCTCACCAATCGGACAGGGAGGAGTATATGGCTACACCTTC. Its translation is CASSPIGQGGVYGYTF.

This clone was seen a handful of times. The J gene is TRBJ1-6, the V gene TRBV7-8; 7 bases map to TRBD1. The CDR3 has 17 amino acids. The ends lost 6 bases at V and 1 base at J; junction bases unmatched: 9. Per germline, CDR1 SGHVS and CDR2 FQNEAQ. The DNA for the CDR3 is TGTGCCAGCAGTTCTCAGCCAGGGGGGTCCTATAATTCACCCCTCCACTTT. It codes for CASSSQPGGSYNSPLHF.

This sequence joins TRBV19 and TRBJ1-5; no clear D gene. Germline V gene data show CDR1 as LNHDA and CDR2 as SQIVND (reference sequence). This CDR3 contains 19 residues. Trimming stripped 0 bases from V and 0 bases from J, with 18 bases between. The CDR3 DNA sequence: TGTGCCAGTAGTATAGATCCCCGGCCGGGAGCTTATAGCAATCAGCCCCAGCATTTT. This encodes CASSIDPRPGAYSNQPQHF.

V is TRBV7-3 and J is TRBJ1-2, with D possibly being TRBD1 (6 bases). Between the trimmed V and J ends, which lost 1 base and 8 bases, there was a span of 14 bases. This CDR3 has 14 amino acids. In germline, CDR1 is SGHTA, CDR2 FQGTGA. CDR3 sequence reads: CASSLRGRGYGYTF. The DNA for the CDR3 is TGTGCCAGCAGCTTAAGGGGGCGAGGGTACGGCTACACCTTC.

The genes are TRBV6-1 and TRBJ2-2; 7 nucleotides agree with TRBD2. CDR3 length: 12 amino acids. The V gene's germline CDR1 is MNHNS and CDR2 SASEGT. Trimming took 5 bases from V and 7 from J; bases not matched to a gene: 1. The CDR3 DNA reads as TGTGCCAGCAGTCGGGAGGTCGGGGAGCTGTTTTTT. Amino acids: CASSREVGELFF.

The chain couples TRBV6-1 to TRBJ2-7; 11 nucleotides agree with TRBD1. CDR3 length: 13 residues. Germline lookup yields CDR1 MNHNS and CDR2 SASEGT. V lost 6 bases to trimming and J lost 7 bases; unmatched junction nucleotides: 5. As DNA, the CDR3 is TGTGCCAGCAGGGGACAGGGGGTAGGTGAGCAGTACTTC. As protein: CASRGQGVGEQYF.

This clone was seen a few times. This sequence joins TRBV4-1 and TRBJ2-6; D not certain. The germline V and J ends were trimmed by 6 bases and 2 bases, with 5 bases remaining between them. The length of the CDR3 is 13 residues. Looked up from germline, CDR1 is MGHRA and CDR2 is YSYEKL. In DNA form, the CDR3 reads TGCGCCAGCAGACTTACTGGGGCCAACGTCCTGACTTTC. This sequence encodes CASRLTGANVLTF.

J is TRBJ2-7 and V is TRBV11-3, with D possibly TRBD1 on 6 matching bases. The CDR3 spans 14 residues. Germline loops: CDR1 SGHNT, CDR2 YENEEA. Trimming shortened V by 0 bases and J by 6 bases, and 12 bases separated the two germline ends. The CDR3, as DNA: TGTGCCAGCAGCTTAGATCAGGGACACAGCGAGCAGTACTTC. It specifies CASSLDQGHSEQYF.

This rearrangement joins TRBV10-3 to TRBJ2-2; unclear D gene. The V end was cut by 5 bases, the J end by 0 bases, with 10 bases between. The germline V gene encodes CDR1 ENHRY and CDR2 SYGVKD. CDR3 length equals 15 residues. The CDR3 loop is CAISRGEPNTGELFF. The CDR3 DNA is TGTGCCATCAGTCGCGGAGAACCGAACACCGGGGAGCTGTTTTTT.

The chain has TRBV6-5 and TRBJ2-7; 11 nucleotides match TRBD1. V was clipped by 3 bases and J by 6 bases; unmatched bases: 7. CDR1 and CDR2 (germline): MNHEY, SVGAGI. CDR3 length: 15 amino acids. The CDR3 loop is CASSYESGQGAEQYF. The CDR3 bases are TGTGCCAGCAGTTATGAATCAGGACAGGGGGCCGAGCAGTACTTC.

This sequence joins TRBV4-1 and TRBJ2-3; D may be TRBD2 (5 bases). Germline CDR1 reads MGHRA; CDR2 reads YSYEKL. V gave up 4 bases and J gave up 0 bases, with 11 bases separating them. The CDR3 sequence is 15 residues long. This CDR3 is CASSRPSGSTDTQYF. The CDR3 DNA follows: TGCGCCAGCAGCCGCCCCTCGGGGAGCACAGATACGCAGTATTTT.

This clone was detected only a few times. This rearrangement joins TRBV25-1 to TRBJ1-3; D is unclear. This CDR3 is 13 amino acids long. Trimming removed 6 bases from V and 0 bases from J, with 6 bases in between. Germline CDR1 and CDR2: MGHDK and SYGVNS. CDR3 sequence reads: CASSWSSGNTIYF. The CDR3 nucleotides read TGTGCCAGCAGCTGGAGCTCTGGAAACACCATATATTTT.

J is TRBJ1-1 and V is TRBV10-3, with 8 bases lining up with TRBD1. The CDR3 covers 13 residues. V was pared by 4 bases and J by 5 bases, with 3 bases of the junction left unmatched. CDR1 is ENHRY and CDR2 is SYGVKD in the germline V gene. The CDR3: CAISARGLTEAFF. DNA for the CDR3: TGTGCCATCAGTGCCAGGGGGCTTACTGAAGCTTTCTTT.

This clone was counted between two and nine times. This rearrangement joins TRBV5-5 to TRBJ2-6; TRBD2 matches at 8 bases. J lost 4 bases, V lost 4 bases, and 7 bases had no gene match. The CDR3 length is 16 residues. Germline V gene lookup returns CDR1 SGHKS and CDR2 YYEKEE (reference sequence). The DNA of the CDR3 is TGTGCCAGCAGCAGCGGGGGTACTGGCGGGGCCAACGTCCTGACTTTC. The encoded protein is CASSSGGTGGANVLTF.

J is TRBJ1-1 and V is TRBV10-2, with TRBD1 identical over 7 bases. Germline V lookup: CDR1 WSHSY, CDR2 SAAADI. Trimming took 5 bases from V and 1 from J; bases not matched to a gene: 4. This CDR3 is built from 14 residues. CDR3 bases: TGCGCCAGCAGTTCGGGACAGCCGAACACTGAAGCTTTCTTT. It translates to CASSSGQPNTEAFF.

This clone came up a few times. CDR3 nucleotide sequence: TGTGCCAGCAGTCGGGAGGGGGCTGGGACAGGGGGCTCCGAGCAGTACTTC. This codes for CASSREGAGTGGSEQYF. This chain uses TRBV25-1 with TRBJ2-7, with 12 bases identical to TRBD1. CDR3 length: 17 amino acids. Looked up from germline, CDR1 is MGHDK and CDR2 is SYGVNS. V lost 5 bases, J lost 6 bases, and 14 bases stayed unmatched.

J is TRBJ2-1 and V is TRBV7-9, with 12 nucleotides matching TRBD2. The CDR3 totals 19 residues. With 0 bases clipped from V and 0 bases from J, the junction kept 6 bases outside the gene matches. Germline V lookup: CDR1 SEHNR, CDR2 FQNEAQ (reference sequence). CDR3 sequence: CASSLARLAGGSSYNEQFF. The CDR3 DNA reads TGTGCCAGCAGCTTAGCTCGGCTAGCGGGGGGGAGCTCCTACAATGAGCAGTTCTTC.

This chain uses TRBV5-1 with TRBJ2-1, with TRBD2 as a possible D gene (6 bases). The CDR3 sequence is 16 residues long. Germline V gene lookup returns CDR1 SGHRS and CDR2 YFSETQ. V gave up 5 bases and J gave up 4 bases, with 19 bases separating them. CDR3 loop: CASSSPAGGDYNEQFF. The CDR3 coding sequence is TGCGCCAGCAGTTCCCCCGCGGGCGGGGATTACAATGAGCAGTTCTTC.

The rearrangement links TRBV9 to TRBJ1-3; D possibly corresponds to TRBD1 (6 bases). CDR1 and CDR2 from the germline V gene are SGDLS and YYNGEE. Trimming took 4 bases from V and 3 from J, leaving 17 bases between them. This CDR3 comprises 16 residues. The DNA of the CDR3 is TGTGCCAGCAGCCTCCCGAGGGGGGGACGTGGAAACACCATATATTTT. It is translated as CASSLPRGGRGNTIYF.